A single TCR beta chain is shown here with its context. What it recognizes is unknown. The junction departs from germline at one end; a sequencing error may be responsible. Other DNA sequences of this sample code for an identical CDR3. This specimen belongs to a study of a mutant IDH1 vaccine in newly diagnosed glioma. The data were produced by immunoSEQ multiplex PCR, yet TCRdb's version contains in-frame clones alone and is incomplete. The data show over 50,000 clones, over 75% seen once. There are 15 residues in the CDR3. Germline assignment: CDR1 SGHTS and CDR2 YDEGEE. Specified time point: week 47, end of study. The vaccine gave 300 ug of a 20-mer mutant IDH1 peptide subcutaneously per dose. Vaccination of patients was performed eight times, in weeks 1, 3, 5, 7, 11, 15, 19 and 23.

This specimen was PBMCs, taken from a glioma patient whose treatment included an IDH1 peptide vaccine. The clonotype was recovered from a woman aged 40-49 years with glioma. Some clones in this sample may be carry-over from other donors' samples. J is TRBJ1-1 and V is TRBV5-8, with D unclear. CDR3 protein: CASRLLTGVNTEAFF. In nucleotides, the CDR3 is TGTGCCAGCAGGCTTTTAACCGGGGTGAATACTGAAGCTTTCTTT.